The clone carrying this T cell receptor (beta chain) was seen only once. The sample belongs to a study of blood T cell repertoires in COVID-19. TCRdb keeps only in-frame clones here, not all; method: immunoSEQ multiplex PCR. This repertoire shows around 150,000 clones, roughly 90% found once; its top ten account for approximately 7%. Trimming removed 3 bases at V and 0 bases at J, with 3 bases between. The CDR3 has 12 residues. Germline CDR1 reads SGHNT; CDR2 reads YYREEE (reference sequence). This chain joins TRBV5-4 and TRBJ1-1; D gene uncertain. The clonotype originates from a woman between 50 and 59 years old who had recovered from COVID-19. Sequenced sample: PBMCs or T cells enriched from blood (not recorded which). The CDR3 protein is CASSYMNTEAFF. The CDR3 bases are TGTGCCAGCAGCTACATGAACACTGAAGCTTTCTTT.